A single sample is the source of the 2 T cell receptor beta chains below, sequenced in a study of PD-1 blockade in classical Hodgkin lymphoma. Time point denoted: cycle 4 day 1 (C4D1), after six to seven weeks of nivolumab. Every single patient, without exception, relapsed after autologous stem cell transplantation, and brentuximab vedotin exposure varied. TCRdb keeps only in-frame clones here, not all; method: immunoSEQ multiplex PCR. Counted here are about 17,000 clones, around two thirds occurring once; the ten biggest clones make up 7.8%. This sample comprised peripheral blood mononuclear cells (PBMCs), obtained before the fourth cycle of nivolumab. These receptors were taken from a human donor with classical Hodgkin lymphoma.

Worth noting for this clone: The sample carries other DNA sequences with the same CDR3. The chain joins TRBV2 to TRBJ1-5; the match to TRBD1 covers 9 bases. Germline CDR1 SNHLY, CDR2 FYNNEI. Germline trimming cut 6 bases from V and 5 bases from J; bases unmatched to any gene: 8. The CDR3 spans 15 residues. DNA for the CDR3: TGTGCCAGCAGGGAAACAGGGGGCGGTGATCAGCCCCAGCATTTT. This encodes CASRETGGGDQPQHF.

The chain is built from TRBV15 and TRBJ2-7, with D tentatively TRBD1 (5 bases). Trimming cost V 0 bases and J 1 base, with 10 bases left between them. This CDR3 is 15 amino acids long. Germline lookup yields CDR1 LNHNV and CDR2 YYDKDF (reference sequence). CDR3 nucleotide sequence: TGTGCCACCAGCAGAGAGATCAGACAGTCCTACGAGCAGTACTTC. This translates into CATSREIRQSYEQYF.